The present entry profiles one T cell receptor beta chain with its context. Its cognate antigen is unknown. The data are from a study of T cells after yellow fever vaccination. Study-level findings and limits: Primary-vaccination clones mostly resurfaced post-booster (under 98% CD4, approximately 89% CD8).

The germline V gene has CDR1 MNHNS and CDR2 SASEGT. This CDR3 has 11 amino acids. Trimming cost V 0 bases and J 14 bases, with 8 bases left between them. Making TCR cDNA involved 5'RACE template switching, which added UMIs and a universal primer site. TCRdb fed the 5' RACE reads into MiXCR, producing one record per CDR3 protein. The sample shows about 360,000 distinct CDR3 sequences, approximately 5.7% of them seen only once. The clonotype comes from a man aged 25 to 40 who received the YFV17D yellow fever vaccine. This chain links TRBV6-1 with TRBJ2-1, with D possibly being TRBD1 or TRBD2 (5 bases each). This material consisted of PBMCs, taken 5 days after the yellow fever booster vaccination. CDR3 nucleotide sequence: TGTGCCAGCAGTGAAGCGGGGACCAAGTTCTTC. It is translated as CASSEAGTKFF.